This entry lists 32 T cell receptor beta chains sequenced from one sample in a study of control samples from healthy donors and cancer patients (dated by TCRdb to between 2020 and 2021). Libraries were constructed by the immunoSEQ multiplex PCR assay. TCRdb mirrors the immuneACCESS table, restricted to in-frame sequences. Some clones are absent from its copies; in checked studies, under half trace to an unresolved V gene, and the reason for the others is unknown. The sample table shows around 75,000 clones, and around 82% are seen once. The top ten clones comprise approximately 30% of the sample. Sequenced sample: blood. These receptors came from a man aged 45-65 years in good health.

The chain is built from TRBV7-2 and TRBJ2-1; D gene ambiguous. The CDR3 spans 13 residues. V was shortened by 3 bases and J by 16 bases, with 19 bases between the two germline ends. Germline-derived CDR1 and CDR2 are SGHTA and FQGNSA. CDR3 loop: CASSLEWNSPGFF. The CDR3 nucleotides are TGTGCCAGCAGCTTGGAGTGGAACAGCCCTGGTTTCTTC.

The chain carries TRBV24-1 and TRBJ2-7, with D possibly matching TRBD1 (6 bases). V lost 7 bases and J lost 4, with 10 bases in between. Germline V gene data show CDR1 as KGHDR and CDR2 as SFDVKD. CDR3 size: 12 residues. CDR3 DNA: TGTGCCACCAGAGGGGACAATTACGAGCAGTACTTC. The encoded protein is CATRGDNYEQYF.

Here the CDR3 reads CASSQERTAQQFF. CDR3 DNA sequence: TGCGCCAGCAGCCAAGAACGGACAGCACAACAGTTCTTC. The V call is TRBV4-3, the J call TRBJ2-1, with a possible D match to TRBD1 (6 bases). The CDR3 consists of 13 residues. Per the germline V gene, CDR1 is LGHNA and CDR2 is YSLEER. V gave up 0 bases and J gave up 13 bases, with 13 bases separating them.

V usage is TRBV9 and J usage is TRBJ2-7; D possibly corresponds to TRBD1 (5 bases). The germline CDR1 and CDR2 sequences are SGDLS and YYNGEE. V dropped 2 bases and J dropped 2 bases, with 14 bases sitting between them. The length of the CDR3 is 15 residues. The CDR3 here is CASSVEAGYTYEQYF. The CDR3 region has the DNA TGTGCCAGCAGCGTCGAGGCAGGGTACACCTACGAGCAGTACTTC.

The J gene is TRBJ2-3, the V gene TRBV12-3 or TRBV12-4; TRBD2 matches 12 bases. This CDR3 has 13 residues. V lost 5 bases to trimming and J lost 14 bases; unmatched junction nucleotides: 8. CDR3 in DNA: TGTGCCAGCAGTGCTGCTAGCGGGGGGGTTCCGTATTTT. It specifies CASSAASGGVPYF.

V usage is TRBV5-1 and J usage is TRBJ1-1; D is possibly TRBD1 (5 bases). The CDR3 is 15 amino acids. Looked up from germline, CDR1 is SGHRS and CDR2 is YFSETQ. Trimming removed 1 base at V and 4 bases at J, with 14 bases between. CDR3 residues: CASSLRTGRGTEAFF. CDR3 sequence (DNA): TGCGCCAGCAGCTTGAGGACGGGGCGCGGCACTGAAGCTTTCTTT.

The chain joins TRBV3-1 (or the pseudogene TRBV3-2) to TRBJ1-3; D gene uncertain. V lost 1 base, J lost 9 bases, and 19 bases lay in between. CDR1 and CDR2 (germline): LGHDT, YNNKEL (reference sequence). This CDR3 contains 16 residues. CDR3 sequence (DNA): TGTGCCAGCAGCCAAGCCCAGGAACAGCCACTAACCACCATATATTTT. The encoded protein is CASSQAQEQPLTTIYF.

The CDR3 coding sequence is TGCGCCAGCAGCCCGGGACAGCAGAGTCAAGAGACCCAGTACTTC. Encoded protein: CASSPGQQSQETQYF. V is TRBV4-3 and J is TRBJ2-5, with 7 positions matching TRBD1. CDR3 length equals 15 residues. Losses at the gene ends were 4 bases for V and 2 bases for J; bases not matched to a gene: 7. CDR1 and CDR2 from the germline V gene are LGHNA and YSLEER.

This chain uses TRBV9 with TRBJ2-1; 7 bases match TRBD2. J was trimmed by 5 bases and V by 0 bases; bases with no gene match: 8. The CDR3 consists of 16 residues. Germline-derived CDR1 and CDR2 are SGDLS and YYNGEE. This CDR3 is CASSVEGGAANNEQFF. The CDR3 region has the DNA TGTGCCAGCAGCGTAGAGGGAGGGGCAGCAAACAATGAGCAGTTCTTC.

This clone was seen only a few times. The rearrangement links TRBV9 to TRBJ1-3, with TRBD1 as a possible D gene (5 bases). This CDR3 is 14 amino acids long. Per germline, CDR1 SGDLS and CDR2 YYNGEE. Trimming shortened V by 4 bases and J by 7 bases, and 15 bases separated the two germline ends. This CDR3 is CASSPQGVSNTIYF. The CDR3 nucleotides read TGTGCCAGCAGCCCGCAAGGGGTCTCGAACACCATATATTTT.

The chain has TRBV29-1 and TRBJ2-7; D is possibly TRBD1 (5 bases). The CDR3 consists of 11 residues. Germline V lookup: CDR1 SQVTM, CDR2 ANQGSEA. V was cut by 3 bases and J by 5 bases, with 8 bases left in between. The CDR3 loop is CSVEGRHEQYF. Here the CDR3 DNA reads TGCAGCGTTGAGGGGCGGCACGAGCAGTACTTC.

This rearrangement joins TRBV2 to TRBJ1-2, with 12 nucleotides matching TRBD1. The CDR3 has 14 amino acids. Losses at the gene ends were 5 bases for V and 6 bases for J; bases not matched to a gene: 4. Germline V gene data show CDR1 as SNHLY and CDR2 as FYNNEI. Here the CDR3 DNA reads TGTGCCAGCAGTCGGGACAGGGGGCTTGATGGCTACACCTTC. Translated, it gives CASSRDRGLDGYTF.

The CDR3: CASSPGPRAYEQYF. The CDR3 nucleotides read TGTGCCAGCAGTCCCGGGCCAAGAGCCTACGAGCAGTACTTC. The rearrangement uses TRBV6-2 or TRBV6-3 and TRBJ2-7; D gene unclear. The length of the CDR3 is 14 residues. Trimming removed 5 bases at V and 2 bases at J, with 13 bases between. Germline CDR1 reads MNHEY; CDR2 reads SVGEGT.

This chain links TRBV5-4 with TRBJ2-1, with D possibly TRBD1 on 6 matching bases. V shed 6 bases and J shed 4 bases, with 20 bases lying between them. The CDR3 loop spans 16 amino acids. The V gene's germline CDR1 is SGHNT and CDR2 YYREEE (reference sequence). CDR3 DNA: TGTGCCAGCATCTCGAACCCAACAGGGATATACAATGAGCAGTTCTTC. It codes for CASISNPTGIYNEQFF.

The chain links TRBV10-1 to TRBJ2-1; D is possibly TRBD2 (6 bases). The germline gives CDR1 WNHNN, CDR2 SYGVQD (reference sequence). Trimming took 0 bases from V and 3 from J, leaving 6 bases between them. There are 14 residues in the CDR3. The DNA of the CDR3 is TGCGCCAGCAGTGAGTCGGGACTCTACAATGAGCAGTTCTTC. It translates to CASSESGLYNEQFF.

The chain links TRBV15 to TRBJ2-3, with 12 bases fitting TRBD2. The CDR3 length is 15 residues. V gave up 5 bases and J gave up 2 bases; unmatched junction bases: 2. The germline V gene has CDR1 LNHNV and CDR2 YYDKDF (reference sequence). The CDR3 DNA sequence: TGTGCCACCAGCCGACTAGCGGGAGACACAGATACGCAGTATTTT. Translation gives CATSRLAGDTDTQYF. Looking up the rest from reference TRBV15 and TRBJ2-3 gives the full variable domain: DAMVIQNPRYQVTQFGKPVTLSCSQTLNHNVMYWYQQKSSQAPKLLFHYYDKDFNNEADTPDNFQSRRPNTSFCFLDIRSPGLGDTAMYLCATSRLAGDTDTQYFGPGTRLTVL.

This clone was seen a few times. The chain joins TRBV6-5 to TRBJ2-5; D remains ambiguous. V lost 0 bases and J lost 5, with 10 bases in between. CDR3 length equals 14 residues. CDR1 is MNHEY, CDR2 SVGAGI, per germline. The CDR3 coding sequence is TGTGCCAGCAGTTACTCGGCTTATTGGGAGACCCAGTACTTC. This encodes CASSYSAYWETQYF.

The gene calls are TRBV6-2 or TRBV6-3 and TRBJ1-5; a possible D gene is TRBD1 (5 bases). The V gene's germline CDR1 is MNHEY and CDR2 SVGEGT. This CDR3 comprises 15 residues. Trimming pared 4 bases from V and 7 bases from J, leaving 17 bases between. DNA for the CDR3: TGTGCCAGCAGTTTTAGCGGGGCTCCAGGGCAGCCCCAGCATTTT. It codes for CASSFSGAPGQPQHF.

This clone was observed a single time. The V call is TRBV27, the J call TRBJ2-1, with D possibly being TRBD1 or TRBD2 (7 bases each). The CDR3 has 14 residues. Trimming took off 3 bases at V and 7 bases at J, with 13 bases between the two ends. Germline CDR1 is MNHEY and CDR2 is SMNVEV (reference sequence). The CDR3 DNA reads TGTGCCAGCAGTTTGTGGCAGGGGGGGAATGAGCAGTTCTTC. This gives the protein CASSLWQGGNEQFF.

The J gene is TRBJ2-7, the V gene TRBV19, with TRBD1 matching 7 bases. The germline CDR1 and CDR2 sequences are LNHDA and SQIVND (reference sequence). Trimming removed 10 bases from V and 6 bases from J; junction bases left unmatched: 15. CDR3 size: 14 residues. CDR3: CATSDREPFGEQYF. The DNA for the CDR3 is TGTGCCACCTCAGACAGGGAACCCTTCGGCGAGCAGTACTTC. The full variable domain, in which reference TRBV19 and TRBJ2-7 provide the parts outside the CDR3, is DGGITQSPKYLFRKEGQNVTLSCEQNLNHDAMYWYRQDPGQGLRLIYYSQIVNDFQKGDIAEGYSVSREKKESFPLTVTSAQKNPTAFYLCATSDREPFGEQYFGPGTRLTVT.

As DNA, the CDR3 is TGTGCCAGCAGCGTCAGGGTCCAGGCTAACACCATATATTTT. Residues: CASSVRVQANTIYF. V and J are TRBV9 and TRBJ1-3; tentative D call: TRBD1 (5 bases). V lost 2 bases to trimming and J lost 7 bases, with 13 bases between them. Germline assignment: CDR1 SGDLS and CDR2 YYNGEE. The CDR3 contains 14 residues.

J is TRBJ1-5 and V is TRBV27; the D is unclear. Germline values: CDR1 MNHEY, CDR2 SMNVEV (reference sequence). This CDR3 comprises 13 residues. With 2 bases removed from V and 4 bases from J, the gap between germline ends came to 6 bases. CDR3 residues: CASSLTGNQPQHF. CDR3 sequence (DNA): TGTGCCAGCAGTTTAACGGGGAATCAGCCCCAGCATTTT.

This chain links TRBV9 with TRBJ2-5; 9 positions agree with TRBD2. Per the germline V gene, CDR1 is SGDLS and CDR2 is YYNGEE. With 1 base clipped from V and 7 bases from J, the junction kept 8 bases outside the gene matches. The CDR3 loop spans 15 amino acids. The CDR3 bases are TGTGCCAGCAGCGTACAGGCGGGGGGGCAGGCGACCCAGTACTTC. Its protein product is CASSVQAGGQATQYF.

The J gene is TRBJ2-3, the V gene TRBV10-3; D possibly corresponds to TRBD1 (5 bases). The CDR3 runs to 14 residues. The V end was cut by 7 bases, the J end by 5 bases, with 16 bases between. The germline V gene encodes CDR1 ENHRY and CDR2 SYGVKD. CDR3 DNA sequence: TGTGCCATCAAAGGACAACCCAGTTTAGATACGCAGTATTTT. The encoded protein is CAIKGQPSLDTQYF.

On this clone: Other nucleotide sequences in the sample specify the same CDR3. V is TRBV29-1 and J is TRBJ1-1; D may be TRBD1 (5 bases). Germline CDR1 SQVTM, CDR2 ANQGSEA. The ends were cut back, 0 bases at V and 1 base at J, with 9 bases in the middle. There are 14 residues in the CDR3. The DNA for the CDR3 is TGCAGCGTTGAAGAGGGGGTGGGGAACACTGAAGCTTTCTTT. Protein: CSVEEGVGNTEAFF.

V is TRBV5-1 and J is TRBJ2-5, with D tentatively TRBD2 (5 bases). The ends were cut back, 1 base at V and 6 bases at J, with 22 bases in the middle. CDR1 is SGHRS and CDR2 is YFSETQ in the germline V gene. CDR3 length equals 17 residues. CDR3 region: CASSLLSQARLGKTQYF. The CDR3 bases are TGCGCCAGCAGCTTGTTGTCCCAGGCTCGCCTCGGGAAGACCCAGTACTTC.

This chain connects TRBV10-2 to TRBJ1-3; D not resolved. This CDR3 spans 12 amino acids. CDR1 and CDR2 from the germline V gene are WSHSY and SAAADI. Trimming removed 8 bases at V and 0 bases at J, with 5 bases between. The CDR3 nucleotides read TGCGCCAGCCAGCTCTCTGGAAACACCATATATTTT. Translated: CASQLSGNTIYF.

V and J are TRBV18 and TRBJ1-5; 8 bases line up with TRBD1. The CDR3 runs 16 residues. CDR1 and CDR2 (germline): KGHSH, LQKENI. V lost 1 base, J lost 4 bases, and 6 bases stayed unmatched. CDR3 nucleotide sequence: TGTGCCAGCTCACCACGACCAACAGGGGGTAATCAGCCCCAGCATTTT. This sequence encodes CASSPRPTGGNQPQHF.

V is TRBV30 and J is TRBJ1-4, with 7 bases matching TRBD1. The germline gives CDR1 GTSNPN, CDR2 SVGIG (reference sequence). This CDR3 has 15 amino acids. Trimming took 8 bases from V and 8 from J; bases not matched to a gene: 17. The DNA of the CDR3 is TGTGCCGTGATGCCTCGGGGGCAGGGGGGGGAAAAACTGTTTTTT. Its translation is CAVMPRGQGGEKLFF.

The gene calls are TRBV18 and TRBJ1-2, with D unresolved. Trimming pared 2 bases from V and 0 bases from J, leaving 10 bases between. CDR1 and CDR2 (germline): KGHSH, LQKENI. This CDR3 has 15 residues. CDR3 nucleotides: TGTGCCAGCTCACCAGGCGGGTCAGCTAACTATGGCTACACCTTC. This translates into CASSPGGSANYGYTF.

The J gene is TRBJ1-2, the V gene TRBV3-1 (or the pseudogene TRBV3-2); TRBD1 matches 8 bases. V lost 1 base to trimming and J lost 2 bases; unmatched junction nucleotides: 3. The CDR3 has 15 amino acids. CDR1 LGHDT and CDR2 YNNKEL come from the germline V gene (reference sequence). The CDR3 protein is CASSQGQGSNYGYTF. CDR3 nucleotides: TGTGCCAGCAGCCAAGGACAGGGGTCCAACTATGGCTACACCTTC.

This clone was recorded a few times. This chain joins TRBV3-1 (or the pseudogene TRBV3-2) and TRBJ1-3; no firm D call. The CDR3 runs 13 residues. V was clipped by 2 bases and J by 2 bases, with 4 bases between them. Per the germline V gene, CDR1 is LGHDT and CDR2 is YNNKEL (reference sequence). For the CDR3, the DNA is TGTGCCAGCAGCCAATATACTGGAAACACCATATATTTT. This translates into CASSQYTGNTIYF.